This T cell receptor beta chain was identified during a study of shared clonotypes between healthy human individuals. Germline assignment: CDR1 KGHSH and CDR2 LQKENI. This CDR3 has 14 residues. Trimming stripped 3 bases from V and 3 bases from J, with 9 bases between. TCRdb keeps only in-frame clones here, not all; method: immunoSEQ multiplex PCR. The sample records 1.6 million or so clones, roughly 96% being singletons. The source material was naive CD4+ T cells sorted from blood. Subset denoted: CD45RA+ positively selected. V gene TRBV18 combines with J gene TRBJ1-5, with D possibly being TRBD1 (6 bases). The sequence derives from a man aged 30-40 years in good health. The chain's CDR3 is CASSPDSPNQPQHF. CDR3 DNA sequence: TGTGCCAGCTCACCGGACAGTCCCAATCAGCCCCAGCATTTT.